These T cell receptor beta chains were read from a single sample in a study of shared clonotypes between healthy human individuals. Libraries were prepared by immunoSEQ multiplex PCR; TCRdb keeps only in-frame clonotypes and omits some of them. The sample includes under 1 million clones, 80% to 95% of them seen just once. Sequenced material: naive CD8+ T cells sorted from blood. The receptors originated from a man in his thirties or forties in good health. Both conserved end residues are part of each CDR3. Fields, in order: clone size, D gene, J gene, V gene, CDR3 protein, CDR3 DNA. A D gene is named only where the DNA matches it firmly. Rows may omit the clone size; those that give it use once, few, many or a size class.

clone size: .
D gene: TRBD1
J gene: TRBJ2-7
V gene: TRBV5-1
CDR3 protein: CASSSDRDYEQYF
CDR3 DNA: TGCGCCAGCAGCTCAGACAGGGACTACGAGCAGTACTTC

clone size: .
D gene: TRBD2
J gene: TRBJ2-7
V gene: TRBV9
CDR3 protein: CASSAGREGLYEQYF
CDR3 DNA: TGTGCCAGCAGCGCCGGACGGGAGGGCCTCTACGAGCAGTACTTC

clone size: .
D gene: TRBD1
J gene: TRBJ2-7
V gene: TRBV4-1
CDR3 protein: CASSPSPGQGSYEQYF
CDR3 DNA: TGCGCCAGCAGCCCCAGCCCGGGACAGGGTTCCTACGAGCAGTACTTC

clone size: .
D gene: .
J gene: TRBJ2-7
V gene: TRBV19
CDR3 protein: CASNEGRGRREQYF
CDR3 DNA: TGTGCCAGTAATGAGGGCAGGGGAAGGAGGGAGCAGTACTTC

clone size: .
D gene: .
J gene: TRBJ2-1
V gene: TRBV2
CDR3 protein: CASSEGFIHGSNEQFF
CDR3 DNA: TGTGCCAGCAGTGAAGGCTTTATTCACGGATCCAATGAGCAGTTCTTC

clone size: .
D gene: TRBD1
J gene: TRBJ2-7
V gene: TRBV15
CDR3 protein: CATSGRTGLDEQYF
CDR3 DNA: TGTGCCACCAGCGGGAGGACAGGGTTGGACGAGCAGTACTTC

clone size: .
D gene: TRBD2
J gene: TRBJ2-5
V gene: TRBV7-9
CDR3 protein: CASSHLGTSGEAGQETQYF
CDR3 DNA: TGTGCCAGCAGCCACCTCGGCACTAGCGGAGAGGCGGGTCAAGAGACCCAGTACTTC

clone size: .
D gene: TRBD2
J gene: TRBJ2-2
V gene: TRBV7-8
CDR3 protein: CASSLALGGVTNTGELFF
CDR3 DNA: TGTGCCAGCAGCTTAGCTTTGGGGGGGGTCACCAACACCGGGGAGCTGTTTTTT

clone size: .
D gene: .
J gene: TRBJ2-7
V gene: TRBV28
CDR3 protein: CASTTDRKSSYEQYF
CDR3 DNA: TGTGCCAGCACCACCGACAGGAAAAGCTCCTACGAGCAGTACTTC

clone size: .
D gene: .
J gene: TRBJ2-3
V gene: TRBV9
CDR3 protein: CASSGGQTQDTQYF
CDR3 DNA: TGTGCCAGCAGCGGGGGTCAGACACAAGATACGCAGTATTTT

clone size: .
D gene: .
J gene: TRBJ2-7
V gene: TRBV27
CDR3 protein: CASSLYAPNEQYF
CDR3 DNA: TGTGCCAGCAGTTTATACGCCCCCAACGAGCAGTACTTC

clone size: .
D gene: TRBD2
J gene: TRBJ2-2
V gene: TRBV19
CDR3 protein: CASSILAGGTGELFF
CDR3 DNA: TGTGCCAGTAGTATATTAGCGGGAGGCACCGGGGAGCTGTTTTTT

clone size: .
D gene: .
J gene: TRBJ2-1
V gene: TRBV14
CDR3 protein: CASSQESWEPSYNEQFF
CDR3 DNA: TGTGCCAGCAGCCAAGAGAGCTGGGAACCCTCCTACAATGAGCAGTTCTTC

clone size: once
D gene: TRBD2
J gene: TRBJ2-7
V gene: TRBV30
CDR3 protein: CAWSVQAGPYEQYF
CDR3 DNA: TGTGCCTGGAGTGTACAAGCGGGGCCCTACGAGCAGTACTTC

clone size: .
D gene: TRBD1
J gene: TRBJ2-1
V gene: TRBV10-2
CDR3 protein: CASGGTGYLNEQFF
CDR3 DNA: TGCGCCAGCGGAGGGACAGGTTACCTCAATGAGCAGTTCTTC

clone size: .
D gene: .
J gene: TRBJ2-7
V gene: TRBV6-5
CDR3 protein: CASSYSGSTYEQYF
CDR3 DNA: TGTGCCAGCAGTTACTCGGGATCGACTTACGAGCAGTACTTC

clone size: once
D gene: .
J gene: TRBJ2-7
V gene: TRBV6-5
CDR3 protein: CASSYSQGSYEQYF
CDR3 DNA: TGTGCCAGCAGTTACTCCCAGGGTTCCTACGAGCAGTACTTC

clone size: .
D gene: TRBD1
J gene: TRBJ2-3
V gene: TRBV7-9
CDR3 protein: CASSPLRDRDRDTQYF
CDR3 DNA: TGTGCCAGCAGCCCCCTCCGGGACAGGGATAGAGATACGCAGTATTTT

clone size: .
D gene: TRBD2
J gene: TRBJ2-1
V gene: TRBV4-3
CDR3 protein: CASSQEGGSWNEQFF
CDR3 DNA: TGCGCCAGCAGCCAAGAGGGCGGGAGTTGGAATGAGCAGTTCTTC

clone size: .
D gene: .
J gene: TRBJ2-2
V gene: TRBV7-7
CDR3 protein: CASSLEGSGELFF
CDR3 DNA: TGTGCCAGCAGCTTAGAAGGGTCCGGGGAGCTGTTTTTT

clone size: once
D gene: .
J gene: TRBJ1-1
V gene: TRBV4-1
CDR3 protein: CASSQVNLNRILNTEAFF
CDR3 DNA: TGCGCCAGCAGCCAAGTGAACCTTAACAGGATCCTGAACACTGAAGCTTTCTTT

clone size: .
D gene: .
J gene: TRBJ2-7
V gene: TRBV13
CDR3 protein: CASTLGRAFGGQYF
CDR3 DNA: TGTGCCAGCACCTTAGGCAGAGCTTTTGGCGGGCAGTACTTC

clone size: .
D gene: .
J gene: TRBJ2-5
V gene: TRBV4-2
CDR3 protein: CASGGTGGYQETQYF
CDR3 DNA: TGTGCCAGCGGCGGGACCGGGGGCTACCAAGAGACCCAGTACTTC

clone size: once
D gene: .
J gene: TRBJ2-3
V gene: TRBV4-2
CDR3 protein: CASSQEGGTAGTWGTDTQYF
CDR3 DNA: TGTGCCAGCAGCCAAGAAGGAGGGACAGCGGGGACCTGGGGCACAGATACGCAGTATTTT

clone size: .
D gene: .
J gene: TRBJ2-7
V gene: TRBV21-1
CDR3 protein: CASPGTSRPYEQYF
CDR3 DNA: TGTGCCAGCCCAGGGACATCTCGTCCCTACGAGCAGTACTTC

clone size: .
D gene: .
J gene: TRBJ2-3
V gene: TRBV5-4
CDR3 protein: CASSSRGSTDTQYF
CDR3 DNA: TGTGCCAGCAGCTCTCGGGGCTCGACAGATACGCAGTATTTT

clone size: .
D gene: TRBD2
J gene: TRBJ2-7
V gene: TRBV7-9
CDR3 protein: CASSSKGLAGSYEQYF
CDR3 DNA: TGTGCCAGCAGCTCAAAAGGGCTAGCGGGATCCTACGAGCAGTACTTC

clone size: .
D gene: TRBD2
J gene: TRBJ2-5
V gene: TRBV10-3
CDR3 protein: CAINSGRAGETQYF
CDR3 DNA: TGTGCCATAAATAGCGGGAGGGCCGGGGAGACCCAGTACTTC

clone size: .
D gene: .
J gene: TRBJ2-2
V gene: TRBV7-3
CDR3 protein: CASSLDRDRVRGTGELFF
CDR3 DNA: TGTGCCAGCAGCCTAGATCGCGACAGGGTGCGGGGCACCGGGGAGCTGTTTTTT

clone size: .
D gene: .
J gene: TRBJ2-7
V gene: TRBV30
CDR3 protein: CAWSTTRHFYEQYF
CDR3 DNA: TGTGCCTGGAGTACAACCCGACACTTCTACGAGCAGTACTTC

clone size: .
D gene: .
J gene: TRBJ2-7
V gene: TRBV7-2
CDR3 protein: CASSLERAPSYEQYF
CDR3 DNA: TGTGCCAGCAGCTTAGAACGTGCGCCGTCCTACGAGCAGTACTTC

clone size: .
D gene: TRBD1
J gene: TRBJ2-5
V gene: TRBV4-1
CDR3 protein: CASSHPRRTGSRETQYF
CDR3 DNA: TGCGCCAGCAGCCACCCCCGGAGGACAGGGTCCCGAGAGACCCAGTACTTC

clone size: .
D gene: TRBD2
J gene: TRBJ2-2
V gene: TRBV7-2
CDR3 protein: CASSLAPGLAVNTGELFF
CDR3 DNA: TGTGCCAGCAGCTTAGCACCGGGACTAGCGGTAAACACCGGGGAGCTGTTTTTT

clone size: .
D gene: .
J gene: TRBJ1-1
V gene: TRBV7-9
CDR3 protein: CASSSAANTEAFF
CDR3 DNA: TGTGCCAGCAGCTCAGCCGCGAACACTGAAGCTTTCTTT

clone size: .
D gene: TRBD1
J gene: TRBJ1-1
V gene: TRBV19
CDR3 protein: CASSITGGRAEAFF
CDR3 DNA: TGTGCCAGTAGTATAACAGGGGGCAGGGCTGAAGCTTTCTTT

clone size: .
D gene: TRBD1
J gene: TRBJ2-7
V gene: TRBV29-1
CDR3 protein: CSATGAPNEQYF
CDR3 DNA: TGCAGCGCCACAGGGGCCCCTAATGAGCAGTACTTC

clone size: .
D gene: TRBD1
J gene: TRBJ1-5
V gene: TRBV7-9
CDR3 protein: CASSNRQGAPQHF
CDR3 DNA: TGTGCCAGCAGCAACAGACAGGGTGCGCCCCAGCATTTT

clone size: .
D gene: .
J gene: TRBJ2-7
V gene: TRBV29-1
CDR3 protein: CSAAGGSSYEQYF
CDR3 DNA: TGCAGCGCAGCAGGAGGTAGTTCCTACGAGCAGTACTTC

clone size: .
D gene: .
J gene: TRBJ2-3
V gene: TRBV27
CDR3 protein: CASSLSGTTDTQYF
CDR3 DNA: TGTGCCAGCAGTTTATCGGGTACCACAGATACGCAGTATTTT

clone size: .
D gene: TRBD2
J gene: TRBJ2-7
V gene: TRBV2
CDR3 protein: CASSERVRGLAGEYEQYF
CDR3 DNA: TGTGCCAGCAGTGAACGGGTCCGGGGACTAGCGGGAGAATACGAGCAGTACTTC

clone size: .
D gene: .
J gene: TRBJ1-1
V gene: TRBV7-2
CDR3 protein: CASSRREDTEAFF
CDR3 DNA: TGTGCCAGCAGCAGACGGGAGGACACTGAAGCTTTCTTT

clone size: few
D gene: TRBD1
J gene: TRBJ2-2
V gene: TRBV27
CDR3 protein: CASSPAISYRGNTGELFF
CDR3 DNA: TGTGCCAGCAGTCCCGCAATTTCCTACAGGGGAAACACCGGGGAGCTGTTTTTT

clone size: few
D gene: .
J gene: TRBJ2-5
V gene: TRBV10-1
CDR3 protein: CASSETQYQETQYF
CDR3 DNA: TGCGCCAGCAGTGAAACCCAGTACCAAGAGACCCAGTACTTC

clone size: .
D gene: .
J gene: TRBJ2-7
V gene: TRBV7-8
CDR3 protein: CASSLGRGAYEQYF
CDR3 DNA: TGTGCCAGCAGCTTAGGCCGCGGGGCCTACGAGCAGTACTTC